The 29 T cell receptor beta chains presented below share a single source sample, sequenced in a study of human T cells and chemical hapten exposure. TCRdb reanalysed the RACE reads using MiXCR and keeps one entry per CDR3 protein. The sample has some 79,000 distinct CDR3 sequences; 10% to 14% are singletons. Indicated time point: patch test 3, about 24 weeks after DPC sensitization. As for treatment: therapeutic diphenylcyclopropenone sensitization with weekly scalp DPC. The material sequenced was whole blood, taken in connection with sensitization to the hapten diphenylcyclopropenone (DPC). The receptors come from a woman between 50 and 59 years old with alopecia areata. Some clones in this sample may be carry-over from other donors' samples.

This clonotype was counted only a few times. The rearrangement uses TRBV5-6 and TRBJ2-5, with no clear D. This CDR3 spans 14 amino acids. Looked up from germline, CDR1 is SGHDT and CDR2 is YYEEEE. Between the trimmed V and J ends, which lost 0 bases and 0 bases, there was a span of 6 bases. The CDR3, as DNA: TGTGCCAGCAGCTTGGTGTCAGACCAAGAGACCCAGTACTTC. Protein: CASSLVSDQETQYF.

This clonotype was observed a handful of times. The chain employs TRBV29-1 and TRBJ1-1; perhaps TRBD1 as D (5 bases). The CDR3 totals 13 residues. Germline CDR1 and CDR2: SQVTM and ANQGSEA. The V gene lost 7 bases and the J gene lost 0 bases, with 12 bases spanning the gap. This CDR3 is CSADSLMNTEAFF. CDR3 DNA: TGCAGCGCCGACAGCTTGATGAACACTGAAGCTTTCTTT.

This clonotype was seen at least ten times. In DNA, the CDR3 is TGTGCCAGCAACCTTCTAGCGGGTAAAGAGACCCAGTACTTC. This encodes CASNLLAGKETQYF. This chain connects TRBV6-6 to TRBJ2-5; 8 positions match TRBD2. V dropped 7 bases and J dropped 3; count of bases not matched to a gene: 7. The CDR3 has 14 residues. CDR1 is MNHNY, CDR2 SVGAGI, per germline (reference sequence).

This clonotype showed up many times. The CDR3 nucleotides read TGCAGCGTTAGGACCGTCGAGCAGTACTTC. This gives the protein CSVRTVEQYF. J is TRBJ2-7 and V is TRBV29-1; no definite D call. The V and J ends lost 5 bases and 6 bases respectively, with 8 bases between them. Germline CDR1 and CDR2: SQVTM and ANQGSEA. The CDR3 consists of 10 residues.

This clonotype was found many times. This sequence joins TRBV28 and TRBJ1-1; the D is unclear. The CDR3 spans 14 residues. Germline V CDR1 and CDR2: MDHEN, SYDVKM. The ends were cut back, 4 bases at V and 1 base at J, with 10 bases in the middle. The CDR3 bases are TGTGCCAGCAGTTGGTCACCCCCGAACACTGAAGCTTTCTTT. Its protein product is CASSWSPPNTEAFF.

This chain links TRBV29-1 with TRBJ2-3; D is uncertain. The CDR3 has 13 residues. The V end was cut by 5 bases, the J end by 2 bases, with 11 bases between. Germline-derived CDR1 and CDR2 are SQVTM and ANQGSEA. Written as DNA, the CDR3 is TGCAGCGTTTCCTCCTCTACCACAGATACGCAGTATTTT. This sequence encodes CSVSSSTTDTQYF.

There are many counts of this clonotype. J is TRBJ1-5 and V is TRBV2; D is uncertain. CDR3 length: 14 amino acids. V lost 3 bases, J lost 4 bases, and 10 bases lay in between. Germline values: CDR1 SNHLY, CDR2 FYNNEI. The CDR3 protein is CASSDSRTNQPQHF. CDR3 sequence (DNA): TGTGCCAGCAGTGACTCGCGTACTAATCAGCCCCAGCATTTT. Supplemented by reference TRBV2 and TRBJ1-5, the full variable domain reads EPEVTQTPSHQVTQMGQEVILRCVPISNHLYFYWYRQILGQKVEFLVSFYNNEISEKSEIFDDQFSVERPDGSNFTLKIRSTKLEDSAMYFCASSDSRTNQPQHFGDGTRLSIL.

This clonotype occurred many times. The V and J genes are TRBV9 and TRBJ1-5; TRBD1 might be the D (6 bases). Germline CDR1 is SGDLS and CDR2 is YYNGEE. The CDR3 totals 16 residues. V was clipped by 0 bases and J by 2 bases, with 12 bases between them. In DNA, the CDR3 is TGTGCCAGCAGCGTAGGACCAGGGGAAGGCAATCAGCCCCAGCATTTT. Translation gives CASSVGPGEGNQPQHF.

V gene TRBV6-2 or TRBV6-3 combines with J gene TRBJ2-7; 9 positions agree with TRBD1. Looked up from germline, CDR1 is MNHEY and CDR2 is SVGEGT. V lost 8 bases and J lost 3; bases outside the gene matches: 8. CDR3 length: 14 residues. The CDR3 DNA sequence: TGTGCCAGCGTTGGGACAGGGAAGGGCTACGAGCAGTACTTC. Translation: CASVGTGKGYEQYF.

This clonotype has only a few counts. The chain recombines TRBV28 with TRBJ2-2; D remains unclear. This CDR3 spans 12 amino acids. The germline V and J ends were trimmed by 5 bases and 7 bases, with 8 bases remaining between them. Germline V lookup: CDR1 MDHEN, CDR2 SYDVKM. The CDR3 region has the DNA TGTGCCAGCAGTGTCCGAGTCGGGGAGCTGTTTTTT. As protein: CASSVRVGELFF.

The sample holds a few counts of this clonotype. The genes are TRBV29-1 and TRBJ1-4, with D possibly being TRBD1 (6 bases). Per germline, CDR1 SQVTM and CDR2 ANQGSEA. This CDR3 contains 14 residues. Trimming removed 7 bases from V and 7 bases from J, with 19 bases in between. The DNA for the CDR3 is TGCAGCGCCCGCATAAGCAGGGGTGGTGAAAAACTGTTTTTT. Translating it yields CSARISRGGEKLFF.

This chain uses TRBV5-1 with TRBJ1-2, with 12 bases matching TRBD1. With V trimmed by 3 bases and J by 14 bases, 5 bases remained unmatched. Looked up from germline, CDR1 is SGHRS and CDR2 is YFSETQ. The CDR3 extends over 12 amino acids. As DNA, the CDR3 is TGCGCCAGCAGCTCCGGGACAGGGGGCTCGACCTTC. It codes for CASSSGTGGSTF.

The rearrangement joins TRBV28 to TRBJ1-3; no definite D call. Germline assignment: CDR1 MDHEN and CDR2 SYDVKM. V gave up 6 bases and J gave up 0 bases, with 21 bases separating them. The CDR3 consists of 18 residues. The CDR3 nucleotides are TGTGCCAGCAGAAACAAACCAAACCGGCTCCACTCTGGAAACACCATATATTTT. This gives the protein CASRNKPNRLHSGNTIYF. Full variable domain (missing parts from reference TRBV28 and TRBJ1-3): DVKVTQSSRYLVKRTGEKVFLECVQDMDHENMFWYRQDPGLGLRLIYFSYDVKMKEKGDIPEGYSVSREKKERFSLILESASTNQTSMYLCASRNKPNRLHSGNTIYFGEGSWLTVV.

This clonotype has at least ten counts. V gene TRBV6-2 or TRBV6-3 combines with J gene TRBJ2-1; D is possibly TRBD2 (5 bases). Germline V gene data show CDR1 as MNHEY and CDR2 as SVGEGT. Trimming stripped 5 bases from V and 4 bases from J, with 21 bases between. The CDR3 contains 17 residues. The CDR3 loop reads CASSPLTRLADYNEQFF. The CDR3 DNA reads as TGTGCCAGCAGTCCCCTTACGAGGCTAGCAGATTACAATGAGCAGTTCTTC.

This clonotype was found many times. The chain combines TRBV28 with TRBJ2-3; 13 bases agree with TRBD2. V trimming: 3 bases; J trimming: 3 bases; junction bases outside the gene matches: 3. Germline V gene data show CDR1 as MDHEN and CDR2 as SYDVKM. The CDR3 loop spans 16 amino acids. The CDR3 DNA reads TGTGCCAGCAGTTTTCGGGGACTAGCGGGAACAGATACGCAGTATTTT. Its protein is CASSFRGLAGTDTQYF.

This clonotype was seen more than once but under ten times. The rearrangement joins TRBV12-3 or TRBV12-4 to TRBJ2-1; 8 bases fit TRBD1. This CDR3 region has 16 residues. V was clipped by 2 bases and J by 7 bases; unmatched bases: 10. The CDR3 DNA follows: TGTGCCAGCAGTTTAAGTTTCGGACAGGGAATGAATGAGCAGTTCTTC. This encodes CASSLSFGQGMNEQFF.

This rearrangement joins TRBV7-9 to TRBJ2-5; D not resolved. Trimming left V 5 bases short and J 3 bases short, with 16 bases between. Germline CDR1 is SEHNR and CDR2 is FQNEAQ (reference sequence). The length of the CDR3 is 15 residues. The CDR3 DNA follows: TGTGCCAGCAGCACCCGACGAACCAGCGAAGAGACCCAGTACTTC. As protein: CASSTRRTSEETQYF.

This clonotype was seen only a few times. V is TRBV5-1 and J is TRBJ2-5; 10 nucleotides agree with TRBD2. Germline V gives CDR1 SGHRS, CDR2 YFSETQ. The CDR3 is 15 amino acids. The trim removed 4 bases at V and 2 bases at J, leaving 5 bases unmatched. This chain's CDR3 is CASSELTSGQETQYF. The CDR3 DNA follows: TGCGCCAGCAGCGAATTGACTAGCGGGCAAGAGACCCAGTACTTC.

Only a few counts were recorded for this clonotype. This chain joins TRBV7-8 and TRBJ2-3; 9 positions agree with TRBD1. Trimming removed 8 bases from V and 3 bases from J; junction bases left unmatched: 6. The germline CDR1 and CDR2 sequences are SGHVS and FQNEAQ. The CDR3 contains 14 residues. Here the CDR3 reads CASSPGTGTDTQYF. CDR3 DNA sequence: TGTGCCAGCTCCCCGGGGACAGGGACAGATACGCAGTATTTT.

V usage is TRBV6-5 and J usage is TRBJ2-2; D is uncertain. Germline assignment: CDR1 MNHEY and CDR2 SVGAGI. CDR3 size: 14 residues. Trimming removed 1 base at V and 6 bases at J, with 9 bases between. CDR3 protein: CASSYFGQAGELFF. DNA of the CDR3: TGTGCCAGCAGTTACTTTGGTCAGGCCGGGGAGCTGTTTTTT.

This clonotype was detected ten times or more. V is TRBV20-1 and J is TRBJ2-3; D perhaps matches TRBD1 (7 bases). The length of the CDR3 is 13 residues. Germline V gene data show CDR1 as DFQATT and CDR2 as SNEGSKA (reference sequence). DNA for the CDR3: TGCAGCGCAGGGGGGCCTAGCACAGATACGCAGTATTTT. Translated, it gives CSAGGPSTDTQYF.

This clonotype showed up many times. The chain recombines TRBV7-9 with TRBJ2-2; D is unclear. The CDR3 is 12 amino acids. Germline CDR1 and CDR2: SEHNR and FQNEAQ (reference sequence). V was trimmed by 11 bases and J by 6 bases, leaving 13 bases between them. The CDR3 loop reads CAPISIAGELFF. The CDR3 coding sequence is TGTGCCCCCATAAGTATCGCCGGGGAGCTGTTTTTT.

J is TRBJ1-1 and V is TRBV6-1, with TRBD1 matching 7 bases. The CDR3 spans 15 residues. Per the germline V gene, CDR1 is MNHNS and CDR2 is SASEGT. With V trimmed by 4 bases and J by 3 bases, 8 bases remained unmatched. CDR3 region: CASSGQTGSDTEAFF. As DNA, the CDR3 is TGTGCCAGCAGTGGGCAGACAGGGAGCGACACTGAAGCTTTCTTT.

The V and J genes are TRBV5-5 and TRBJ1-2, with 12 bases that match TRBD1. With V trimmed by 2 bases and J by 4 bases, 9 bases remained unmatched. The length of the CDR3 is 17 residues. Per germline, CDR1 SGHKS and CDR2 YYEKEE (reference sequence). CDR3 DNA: TGTGCCAGCAGCTTATCCGGGACAGGGGGCGCGGGCTATGGCTACACCTTC. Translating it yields CASSLSGTGGAGYGYTF.

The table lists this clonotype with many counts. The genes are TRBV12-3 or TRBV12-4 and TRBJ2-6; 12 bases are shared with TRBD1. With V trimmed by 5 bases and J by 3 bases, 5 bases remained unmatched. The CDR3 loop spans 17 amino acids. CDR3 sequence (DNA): TGTGCCAGCAGTCTGGGACAGGGGGCGCATGGGGCCAACGTCCTGACTTTC. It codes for CASSLGQGAHGANVLTF.

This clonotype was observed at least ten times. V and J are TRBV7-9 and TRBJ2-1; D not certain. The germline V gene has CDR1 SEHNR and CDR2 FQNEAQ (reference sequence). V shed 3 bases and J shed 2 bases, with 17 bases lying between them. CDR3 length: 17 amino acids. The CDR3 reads CASSFPAWRFPYNEQFF. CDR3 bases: TGTGCCAGCAGCTTTCCGGCGTGGCGGTTCCCCTACAATGAGCAGTTCTTC. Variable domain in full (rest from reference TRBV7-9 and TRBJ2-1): DTGVSQNPRHKITKRGQNVTFRCDPISEHNRLYWYRQTLGQGPEFLTYFQNEAQLEKSRLLSDRFSAERPKGSFSTLEIQRTEQGDSAMYLCASSFPAWRFPYNEQFFGPGTRLTVL.

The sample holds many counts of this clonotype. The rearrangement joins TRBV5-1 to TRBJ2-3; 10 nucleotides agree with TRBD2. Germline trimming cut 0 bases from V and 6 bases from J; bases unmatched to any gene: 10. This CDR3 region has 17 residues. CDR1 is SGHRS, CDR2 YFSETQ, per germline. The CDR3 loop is CASSLDSGRAGRDTQYF. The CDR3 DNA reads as TGCGCCAGCAGCTTGGACAGCGGGAGGGCCGGACGCGATACGCAGTATTTT.

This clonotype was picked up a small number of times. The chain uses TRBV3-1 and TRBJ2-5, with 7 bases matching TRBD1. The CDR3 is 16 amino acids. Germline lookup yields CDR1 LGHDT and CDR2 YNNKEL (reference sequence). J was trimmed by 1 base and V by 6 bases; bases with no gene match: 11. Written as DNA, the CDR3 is TGTGCCAGCAGTCATTTGGGACAGCCGTCCCAAGAGACCCAGTACTTC. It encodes CASSHLGQPSQETQYF.

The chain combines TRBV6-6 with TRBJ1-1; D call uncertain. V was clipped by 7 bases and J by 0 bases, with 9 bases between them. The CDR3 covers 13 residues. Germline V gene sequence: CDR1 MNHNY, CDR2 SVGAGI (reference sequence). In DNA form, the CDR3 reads TGTGCCAGCACAAACGGAATGAACACTGAAGCTTTCTTT. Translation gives CASTNGMNTEAFF.